This is a list of T cell receptor beta chains from one sample in a study of blood T cell repertoires in COVID-19. The method was immunoSEQ multiplex PCR; TCRdb's version includes in-frame clones alone and lacks a portion of them. The sample holds under 200,000 clones, about 80% seen once. The sequencing sample was made of peripheral blood. All receptors derive from a man between 65 and 85 years old with active or convalescent COVID-19. The CDR3 runs from the conserved cysteine through the conserved F or W. D genes are given only for firm matches. Clone size is stated in some rows and not others, as once, few, many or a class when expanded.

D,J,size,V,DNA,CDR3
TRBD2,TRBJ2-2,.,TRBV7-9,TGTGCCAGCAGCCCGGGACTACCAGCCGGGGAGCTGTTTTTT,CASSPGLPAGELFF
.,TRBJ1-1,.,TRBV19,TGTGCCAGTAGTATCTGGACAGTAAACACTGAAGCTTTCTTT,CASSIWTVNTEAFF
.,TRBJ1-1,.,TRBV19,TGTGCCAGTAGAGAGAGTATCCACACTGAAGCTTTCTTT,CASRESIHTEAFF
.,TRBJ1-2,.,TRBV5-8,TGTGCCAGCAGCCATGACACTAACTATGGCTACACCTTC,CASSHDTNYGYTF
TRBD1,TRBJ2-7,.,TRBV28,TGTGCCAGCAGTTTGGTTCGGACAGGGGGAGGGGAGCAGTACTTC,CASSLVRTGGGEQYF
TRBD2,TRBJ2-7,once,TRBV3-1/TRBV3-2,TGTGCCAGCAGCCAAGATCCCCCGACTAGCGGGAGGGCTTACGAGCAGTACTTC,CASSQDPPTSGRAYEQYF
TRBD1,TRBJ1-4,.,TRBV2,TGTGCCAGTAATGGACAGGGGGATGAAAAACTGTTTTTT,CASNGQGDEKLFF
.,TRBJ1-3,.,TRBV25-1,TGTGCCTCCTCTAATACAGGGTACTCTGGAAACACCATATATTTT,CASSNTGYSGNTIYF
TRBD1,TRBJ1-5,.,TRBV5-8,TGTGCCAGCAGCCGACAGGGTACTGCAAATCAGCCCCAGCATTTT,CASSRQGTANQPQHF
.,TRBJ1-2,.,TRBV19,TGTGCCAGTAGTCCCCGCCAGATTGGGGGCACCTATGGCTACACCTTC,CASSPRQIGGTYGYTF
.,TRBJ1-6,.,TRBV3-1/TRBV3-2,TGTGCCAGCAGCTATGACAGTACTTCACTCTCCTATAATTCACCCCTCCACTTT,CASSYDSTSLSYNSPLHF
TRBD1,TRBJ1-2,.,TRBV7-2,TGTGCCAGCAGCTCGCGACAGGGCACTGGTGGCTACACCTTC,CASSSRQGTGGYTF
.,TRBJ1-1,.,TRBV6-5,TGTGCCAGCAGCTACAACAGGCTCATGAACACTGAAGCTTTCTTT,CASSYNRLMNTEAFF
TRBD2,TRBJ2-3,.,TRBV6-5,TGTGCCAGCAGTCCTGGGGGGGACGGGGCAGATACGCAGTATTTT,CASSPGGDGADTQYF
.,TRBJ1-1,few,TRBV7-9,TGTGCCAGCAGCTTAGAATCGGAGGGAGCTTTCTTT,CASSLESEGAFF
TRBD2,TRBJ2-1,.,TRBV5-1,TGCGCCAGCAGCTTGGCCTGGGGGGAGGGCAGTGAGCAGTTCTTC,CASSLAWGEGSEQFF
TRBD1,TRBJ1-2,once,TRBV5-1,TGCGCCAGCGGGACAGGGTGGGACTATGGCTACACCTTC,CASGTGWDYGYTF
TRBD2,TRBJ2-7,.,TRBV11-3,TGTGCCAGCAGCGCCGCGGGAGACGAGCAGTACTTC,CASSAAGDEQYF
TRBD1,TRBJ1-5,.,TRBV20-1,TGCAGTGCTAGTGGGGACAGGGTAGAACAGCCCCAGCATTTT,CSASGDRVEQPQHF
.,TRBJ1-4,.,TRBV6-1,TGTGCCAGCAGTGAAGGGGGCACTAATGAAAAACTGTTTTTT,CASSEGGTNEKLFF
.,TRBJ2-5,.,TRBV6-5,TGTGCCAGCAGTTACTCGGAGGGCAGGGTAGAGACCCAGTACTTC,CASSYSEGRVETQYF
TRBD2,TRBJ2-1,few,TRBV18,TGTGCCAGCTCACCACCACCTAGCGGGAGAAAAGAGCAGTTCTTC,CASSPPPSGRKEQFF
TRBD1,TRBJ1-2,.,TRBV6-5,TGTGCCAGCAGATCAGGGGGCCCATATGGCTACACCTTC,CASRSGGPYGYTF
.,TRBJ1-1,.,TRBV11-2,TGTGCCAGCAGCTTATCTACTGAAGCTTTCTTT,CASSLSTEAFF
.,TRBJ1-1,.,TRBV6-5,TGTGCCAGCAGTTTTAACAGGGCAGAAGCTTTCTTT,CASSFNRAEAFF
.,TRBJ1-1,.,TRBV2,TGTGCCAGCAGGAAAGAGGCCCCCACTGAAGCTTTCTTT,CASRKEAPTEAFF
.,TRBJ2-5,.,TRBV6-6,TGTGCCATGGCCCGGGGTCAAGGGGAGACCCAGTACTTC,CAMARGQGETQYF
.,TRBJ1-6,.,TRBV5-1,TGCGCCAGCAGCCGGGGGACCCCCAATAATTCACCCCTCCACTTT,CASSRGTPNNSPLHF
TRBD1,TRBJ1-1,few,TRBV7-9,TGTGCCAGCAGCCTCGACAGGGTGGGCACTGAAGCTTTCTTT,CASSLDRVGTEAFF
TRBD1,TRBJ1-2,.,TRBV7-2,TGTGCCAGCAGCTTACCGGGAGGGGGCGGCTACACCTTC,CASSLPGGGGYTF
.,TRBJ1-1,.,TRBV7-2,TGTGCCAGCAGCTTAGATGCGGGAATGAACACTGAAGCTTTCTTT,CASSLDAGMNTEAFF